This TCR beta chain was observed in a study of blood T cell repertoires in COVID-19. V gave up 9 bases and J gave up 4 bases, with 18 bases separating them. CDR1 and CDR2 (germline): MDHEN, SYDVKM. This CDR3 is 15 amino acids long. In the study's own analysis: Cell counts per sample came from amplifying reference gene primers. The assay was immunoSEQ multiplex PCR, and TCRdb's table has in-frame clones only and misses some. That table gives V, J and clone size, and the DNA gave D and trimming. The sample has under 200,000 clones; approximately 80% are singletons. The source of this sequence is a woman in her 70s with COVID-19, enrolled during active disease. V usage is TRBV28 and J usage is TRBJ1-4; TRBD1 might be the D (5 bases). Sequencing used peripheral blood. The DNA of the CDR3 is TGTGCCAGTCGACGGTGGGGGGGGGATAATGAAAAACTGTTTTTT. This encodes CASRRWGGDNEKLFF.